This TCR beta chain originates from a study of blood T cell repertoires in COVID-19. Original methodology: Reference gene primer amplification in the assay estimated nucleated cell counts. Clones were read by immunoSEQ multiplex PCR, and TCRdb kept only the in-frame ones, dropping some. V and J calls and clone size are given by that table; D and trimming were obtained from the DNA. The sample carries approximately 170,000 clones, about four fifths recorded once. With 10 bases clipped from V and 5 bases from J, the junction kept 10 bases outside the gene matches. Germline values: CDR1 SNHLY, CDR2 FYNNEI. The CDR3 covers 14 residues. Seattle enrolled patients during active infection and tracked them longitudinally.

This TCR derives from a woman aged 65 to 85 with COVID-19, enrolled during active disease. The specimen was peripheral blood. This chain uses TRBV2 with TRBJ2-1; 8 positions match TRBD2. Here the CDR3 DNA reads TGTGCCATCGAGGTACAGCGGGGGCACAATGAGCAGTTCTTC. Translation: CAIEVQRGHNEQFF. Filled out from reference TRBV2 and TRBJ2-1, the complete variable domain reads EPEVTQTPSHQVTQMGQEVILRCVPISNHLYFYWYRQILGQKVEFLVSFYNNEISEKSEIFDDQFSVERPDGSNFTLKIRSTKLEDSAMYFCAIEVQRGHNEQFFGPGTRLTVL.